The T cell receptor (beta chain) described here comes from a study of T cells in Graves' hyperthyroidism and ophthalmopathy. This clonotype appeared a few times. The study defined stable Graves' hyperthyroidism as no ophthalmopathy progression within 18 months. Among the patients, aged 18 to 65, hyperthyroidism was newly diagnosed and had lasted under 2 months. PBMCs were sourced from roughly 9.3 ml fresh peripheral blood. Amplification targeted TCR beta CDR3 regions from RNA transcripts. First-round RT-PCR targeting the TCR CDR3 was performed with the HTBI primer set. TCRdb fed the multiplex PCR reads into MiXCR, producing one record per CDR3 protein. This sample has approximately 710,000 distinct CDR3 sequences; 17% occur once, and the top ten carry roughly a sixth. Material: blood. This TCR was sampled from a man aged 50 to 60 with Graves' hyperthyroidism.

The CDR3 region has the DNA TGTGCCAGTAGTATCGGTTGGGGGCCTGATGAGCAGTTCTTC. It specifies CASSIGWGPDEQFF. The V call is TRBV19, the J call TRBJ2-1; possibly TRBD1 for D (6 bases). Germline V gene lookup returns CDR1 LNHDA and CDR2 SQIVND (reference sequence). This CDR3 is built from 14 residues. Trimming left V 3 bases short and J 8 bases short, with 14 bases between.